These 20 T cell receptor beta chains were all obtained from the same sample, sequenced in a study of Ad26.COV2.S vaccination and SARS-CoV-2 variants. The table came from immunoSEQ multiplex PCR; TCRdb's copy has only in-frame clones and leaves some out. The sample lists roughly 500,000 clones, around 88% occurring once. Treatment here: around 19 received Ad26.COV2.S at low or high dose, single or two shots; a few received placebo; per-sample allocation not given. Sampling was done on day 63 after the first vaccine or placebo injection. The sample was peripheral blood, taken in a trial of Ad26.COV2.S vaccine versus placebo. The receptors originated from a person between 18 and 65 years old who received the Ad26.COV2.S COVID-19 vaccine or a placebo.

The chain is built from TRBV27 and TRBJ2-2, with a possible D match to TRBD2 (6 bases). This CDR3 is built from 16 residues. V lost 4 bases and J lost 1, with 13 bases in between. Per germline, CDR1 MNHEY and CDR2 SMNVEV (reference sequence). CDR3 sequence reads: CASSSAGKGNTGELFF. CDR3 nucleotide sequence: TGTGCCAGCAGTTCTGCGGGAAAGGGGAACACCGGGGAGCTGTTTTTT.

The chain links TRBV7-2 to TRBJ1-5; D unclear. The CDR3 extends over 13 amino acids. CDR1 is SGHTA, CDR2 FQGNSA, per germline. V was cut by 2 bases and J by 3 bases, with 5 bases left in between. CDR3 in DNA: TGTGCCAGCAGCTTACAACTCAATCAGCCCCAGCATTTT. Translation gives CASSLQLNQPQHF. The complete variable domain, with remaining parts taken from reference TRBV7-2 and TRBJ1-5, reads GAGVSQSPSNKVTEKGKDVELRCDPISGHTALYWYRQSLGQGLEFLIYFQGNSAPDKSGLPSDRFSAERTGGSVSTLTIQRTQQEDSAVYLCASSLQLNQPQHFGDGTRLSIL.

The V and J genes are TRBV5-6 and TRBJ2-5, with D hard to call. V was pared by 4 bases and J by 5 bases, with 15 bases between. The length of the CDR3 is 14 residues. Germline V CDR1 and CDR2: SGHDT, YYEEEE. As DNA, the CDR3 is TGTGCCAGCAGCCCAACCTGGGGTGTTGAGACCCAGTACTTC. Translated, it gives CASSPTWGVETQYF.

CDR3: CASERDYRVFDGYTF. As DNA, the CDR3 is TGTGCCAGCGAAAGAGACTATAGGGTTTTCGATGGCTACACCTTC. The chain combines TRBV6-5 with TRBJ1-2; no clear D. The germline gives CDR1 MNHEY, CDR2 SVGAGI. V shed 8 bases and J shed 6 bases, with 22 bases lying between them. The length of the CDR3 is 15 residues.

V and J are TRBV4-2 and TRBJ2-2; possible D gene TRBD2, 5 bases. V was clipped by 0 bases and J by 7 bases, with 9 bases between them. Germline CDR1 is LGHNA and CDR2 is YNFKEQ. The CDR3 spans 14 residues. CDR3 DNA: TGTGCCAGCAGCCAAGAAGAGGGCAGCGGGGAGCTGTTTTTT. Its protein product is CASSQEEGSGELFF.

The chain combines TRBV4-3 with TRBJ1-5, with D tentatively TRBD1 (6 bases). The CDR3 has 16 residues. V gave up 3 bases and J gave up 6 bases, with 18 bases separating them. CDR1 and CDR2 (germline): LGHNA, YSLEER. In nucleotides, the CDR3 is TGCGCCAGCAGCCAGGACCCGTACAGGGTTGGTCAGCCCCAGCATTTT. This encodes CASSQDPYRVGQPQHF.

The chain couples TRBV7-2 to TRBJ2-5; TRBD1 matches 8 bases. The CDR3 runs 14 residues. Germline-derived CDR1 and CDR2 are SGHTA and FQGNSA. With V trimmed by 5 bases and J by 3 bases, 5 bases remained unmatched. CDR3 region: CASSRDRWEETQYF. CDR3 bases: TGTGCCAGCAGCCGGGACAGGTGGGAAGAGACCCAGTACTTC.

The V call is TRBV5-4, the J call TRBJ2-1; 10 bases map to TRBD2. Unmatched junction bases numbered 7, after V lost 0 bases and J lost 7 bases. The CDR3 loop spans 16 amino acids. Germline V gives CDR1 SGHNT, CDR2 YYREEE (reference sequence). The CDR3 spells CASSLGWASGSNEQFF. The CDR3 region has the DNA TGTGCCAGCAGCTTGGGGTGGGCTAGCGGGAGTAATGAGCAGTTCTTC.

The chain couples TRBV5-4 to TRBJ1-2, with D uncertain. V lost 5 bases, J lost 4 bases, and 12 bases lay in between. Looked up from germline, CDR1 is SGHNT and CDR2 is YYREEE (reference sequence). The CDR3 covers 13 residues. Here the CDR3 reads CASSNTRTYGYTF. CDR3 sequence (DNA): TGTGCCAGCAGTAATACACGGACCTATGGCTACACCTTC.

This chain uses TRBV9 with TRBJ2-3; 9 bases are a match to TRBD1. Germline CDR1 is SGDLS and CDR2 is YYNGEE. V gave up 0 bases and J gave up 2 bases; unmatched junction bases: 4. The CDR3 is made up of 16 amino acids. DNA of the CDR3: TGTGCCAGCAGCGTAGCAGGACAGGGGACCACAGATACGCAGTATTTT. Its protein is CASSVAGQGTTDTQYF.

The rearrangement joins TRBV24-1 to TRBJ2-7, with D tentatively TRBD1 (7 bases). Germline-derived CDR1 and CDR2 are KGHDR and SFDVKD. The V gene lost 2 bases and the J gene lost 4 bases, with 14 bases spanning the gap. CDR3 length equals 15 residues. This CDR3 reads CATSDSRQGGYEQYF. CDR3 sequence (DNA): TGTGCCACCAGTGATTCACGACAGGGAGGATACGAGCAGTACTTC.

V gene TRBV5-1 combines with J gene TRBJ2-4; D possibly corresponds to TRBD1 (7 bases). The germline V gene has CDR1 SGHRS and CDR2 YFSETQ. The CDR3 runs 13 residues. Trimming took 4 bases from V and 7 from J, leaving 12 bases between them. The CDR3 protein is CASSPGGGNIQYF. The DNA of the CDR3 is TGCGCCAGCAGCCCCGGAGGGGGCAACATTCAGTACTTC.

The chain uses TRBV27 and TRBJ2-5; 9 bases are shared with TRBD2. Looked up from germline, CDR1 is MNHEY and CDR2 is SMNVEV (reference sequence). Trimming cost V 6 bases and J 1 base; bases outside gene matches: 6. This CDR3 spans 15 amino acids. This CDR3 is CASRASGGSQETQYF. CDR3 sequence (DNA): TGTGCCAGCAGGGCCAGCGGGGGGAGCCAAGAGACCCAGTACTTC.

The chain couples TRBV9 to TRBJ1-1; unclear D gene. Trimming removed 0 bases from V and 0 bases from J, with 9 bases in between. Per the germline V gene, CDR1 is SGDLS and CDR2 is YYNGEE. This CDR3 comprises 15 residues. For the CDR3, the DNA is TGTGCCAGCAGCGTAGACCCGATAATGAACACTGAAGCTTTCTTT. Protein product: CASSVDPIMNTEAFF.

There are a few counts of this clone. The rearrangement joins TRBV6-6 to TRBJ1-1, with D possibly TRBD1 on 6 matching bases. Germline V gives CDR1 MNHNY, CDR2 SVGAGI (reference sequence). Trimming removed 4 bases at V and 6 bases at J, with 12 bases between. The CDR3 extends over 13 amino acids. Here the CDR3 DNA reads TGTGCCAGCAGTTCCTACAGGGAGTCTGAAGCTTTCTTT. Translation: CASSSYRESEAFF.

The rearrangement joins TRBV11-2 to TRBJ2-1; D is undetermined. Germline assignment: CDR1 SGHAT and CDR2 FQNNGV. V lost 8 bases and J 5 bases, leaving 13 bases between the germline ends. This CDR3 region has 13 residues. Written as DNA, the CDR3 is TGTGCCAGCGTCAAAGCTGGCCACAATGAGCAGTTCTTC. Protein: CASVKAGHNEQFF.

The chain couples TRBV7-3 to TRBJ2-1; unclear D gene. The V gene's germline CDR1 is SGHTA and CDR2 FQGTGA. V was pared by 4 bases and J by 10 bases, with 14 bases between. The CDR3 contains 13 residues. CDR3 sequence: CASSSARHGEQFF. As DNA, the CDR3 is TGTGCCAGCAGCTCCGCACGCCATGGCGAGCAGTTCTTC.

The rearrangement joins TRBV12-3 or TRBV12-4 to TRBJ2-3, with D hard to call. V shed 3 bases and J shed 4 bases, with 8 bases lying between them. The CDR3 runs to 13 residues. CDR3 sequence reads: CASSFQRADTQYF. The CDR3 coding sequence is TGTGCCAGCAGTTTCCAACGGGCAGATACGCAGTATTTT.

The CDR3 DNA follows: TGTGCCAGCCGCAGGGAGGGCAAAGCCACTGAAGCTTTCTTT. Protein: CASRREGKATEAFF. The chain carries TRBV6-5 and TRBJ1-1, with D possibly TRBD1 on 5 matching bases. V dropped 8 bases and J dropped 4 bases, with 17 bases sitting between them. CDR1 and CDR2 from the germline V gene are MNHEY and SVGAGI. This CDR3 contains 14 residues.

This clone has only one observation. The genes are TRBV3-1 (or the pseudogene TRBV3-2) and TRBJ2-1; 11 nucleotides align to TRBD2. Germline assignment: CDR1 LGHDT and CDR2 YNNKEL (reference sequence). Trimming at V came to 1 base and at J to 7 bases, leaving 6 bases not matched to a gene. The CDR3 has 16 amino acids. CDR3 protein: CASSQGTSGPGNEQFF. The DNA for the CDR3 is TGTGCCAGCAGCCAAGGGACTAGCGGGCCTGGTAATGAGCAGTTCTTC.